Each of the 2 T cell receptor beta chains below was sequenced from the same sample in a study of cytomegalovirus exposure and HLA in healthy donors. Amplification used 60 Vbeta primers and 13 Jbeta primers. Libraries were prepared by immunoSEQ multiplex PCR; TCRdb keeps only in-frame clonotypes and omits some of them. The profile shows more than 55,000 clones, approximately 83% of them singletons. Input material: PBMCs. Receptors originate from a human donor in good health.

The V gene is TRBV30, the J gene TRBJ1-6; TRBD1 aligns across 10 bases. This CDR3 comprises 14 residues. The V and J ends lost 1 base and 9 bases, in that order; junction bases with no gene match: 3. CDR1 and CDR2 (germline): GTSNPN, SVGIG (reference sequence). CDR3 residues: CAWSGQGASSPLHF. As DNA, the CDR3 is TGTGCCTGGAGTGGACAGGGGGCAAGTTCACCCCTCCACTTT.

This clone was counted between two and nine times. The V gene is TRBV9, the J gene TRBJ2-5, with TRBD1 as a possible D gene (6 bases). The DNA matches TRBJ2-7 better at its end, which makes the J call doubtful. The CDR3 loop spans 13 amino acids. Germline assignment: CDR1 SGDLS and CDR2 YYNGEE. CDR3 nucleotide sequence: TGTGCCAGCAGCGGGGGGCTTTTTTACGAGCAGTACTTC. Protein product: CASSGGLFYEQYF.